The next 21 T cell receptor beta chains were all read from a single sample in a study of control samples from healthy donors and cancer patients. Produced via immunoSEQ multiplex PCR; TCRdb's table is partial and in-frame only. There are 65,000 to 95,000 clones in the sample; approximately 90% occur only once, and roughly 6.7% lies in the top ten. Sequenced input: blood. Receptors were obtained from a man over 45 in good health.

The chain has TRBV7-8 and TRBJ2-5; D call uncertain. This CDR3 is built from 14 residues. Germline V gene lookup returns CDR1 SGHVS and CDR2 FQNEAQ. V was pared by 5 bases and J by 4 bases, with 14 bases between. CDR3 bases: TGTGCCAGCAGCGAAACTCGGGTGGGAGAGACCCAGTACTTC. Translation gives CASSETRVGETQYF.

The gene calls are TRBV2 and TRBJ2-7, with a tentative D call TRBD2 (5 bases). There are 17 residues in the CDR3. CDR1 and CDR2 from the germline V gene are SNHLY and FYNNEI. The ends were cut back, 5 bases at V and 2 bases at J, with 22 bases in the middle. The CDR3 DNA reads as TGTGCCAGCAGTCCATCAACCGGCAGCGGTCGCCCCTACGAGCAGTACTTC. Its translation: CASSPSTGSGRPYEQYF.

The chain couples TRBV6-5 to TRBJ1-2; 9 nucleotides match TRBD1. The V gene end was trimmed by 1 base and the J gene end by 2 bases; junction bases not matched to a gene: 2. CDR3 length: 15 residues. Germline CDR1 and CDR2: MNHEY and SVGAGI. The CDR3 region is CASSYLDRGNYGYTF. The CDR3 DNA reads as TGTGCCAGCAGTTACTTAGACAGGGGGAACTATGGCTACACCTTC.

The CDR3 DNA is TGTGCCAGCAGTCTCAGGTATAACTATGGCTACACCTTC. Translation gives CASSLRYNYGYTF. This chain joins TRBV12-3 or TRBV12-4 and TRBJ1-2; D not resolved. V was trimmed by 5 bases and J by 1 base, leaving 8 bases between them. This CDR3 spans 13 amino acids.

The chain joins TRBV10-3 to TRBJ1-4, with 7 bases identical to TRBD1. CDR1 is ENHRY and CDR2 is SYGVKD in the germline V gene. V shed 5 bases, J shed 0 bases, and the junction held 3 bases outside the gene matches. The CDR3 has 15 residues. The CDR3 DNA reads as TGTGCCATCAGTCCAGGGGGAGCAACTAATGAAAAACTGTTTTTT. Amino acids: CAISPGGATNEKLFF.

The CDR3 sequence is CASSQVGRYNEQFF. The CDR3 bases are TGTGCCAGCAGCCAAGTGGGCCGATACAATGAGCAGTTCTTC. The chain links TRBV14 to TRBJ2-1; D gene uncertain. V was cut by 1 base and J by 4 bases, with 8 bases left in between. CDR3 length: 14 amino acids. From germline, CDR1 is SGHDN and CDR2 FVKESK.

CDR3 in amino acids: CASSYTRGSSYNEQFF. The CDR3 DNA is TGTGCCAGCAGTTACACGCGGGGCAGCTCCTACAATGAGCAGTTCTTC. The rearrangement links TRBV6-5 to TRBJ2-1; tentatively, D is TRBD2 (6 bases). V gave up 2 bases and J gave up 0 bases, with 11 bases separating them. Germline V gene sequence: CDR1 MNHEY, CDR2 SVGAGI. The CDR3 covers 16 residues.

The V gene is TRBV3-1 (or the pseudogene TRBV3-2), the J gene TRBJ2-1; 8 bases align to TRBD2. CDR3 length: 18 amino acids. With V trimmed by 3 bases and J by 1 base, 11 bases remained unmatched. Germline loops: CDR1 LGHDT, CDR2 YNNKEL (reference sequence). Here the CDR3 reads CASSHLIPRGASYNEQFF. In nucleotides, the CDR3 is TGTGCCAGCAGCCATTTAATTCCGCGGGGGGCTTCCTACAATGAGCAGTTCTTC.

The V and J genes are TRBV6-4 and TRBJ2-3, with TRBD1 as a possible D gene (8 bases). V was pared by 3 bases and J by 1 base, with 14 bases between. The CDR3 runs 16 residues. Germline-derived CDR1 and CDR2 are MRHNA and SNTAGT. CDR3 DNA sequence: TGTGCCAGCAGTGATCGAGCGGGACAGGGCACAGATACGCAGTATTTT. As protein: CASSDRAGQGTDTQYF.

The chain has TRBV11-2 and TRBJ1-2; 7 positions match TRBD1. V trimming: 5 bases; J trimming: 8 bases; junction bases outside the gene matches: 8. Per germline, CDR1 SGHAT and CDR2 FQNNGV. This CDR3 is built from 13 residues. As DNA, the CDR3 is TGTGCCAGCAGCCATGACAGGGTAGAGGGCTACACCTTC. It is translated as CASSHDRVEGYTF.

This chain joins TRBV7-2 and TRBJ1-2; D gene unclear. Germline CDR1 is SGHTA and CDR2 is FQGNSA. The germline V and J ends were trimmed by 2 bases and 7 bases, with 20 bases remaining between them. The CDR3 sequence is 16 residues long. CDR3 sequence reads: CASSLSTGPGVRGYTF. The DNA for the CDR3 is TGTGCCAGCAGCTTAAGTACTGGACCAGGTGTGCGTGGCTACACCTTC.

This rearrangement joins TRBV5-5 to TRBJ2-7; 7 bases are shared with TRBD2. CDR1 is SGHKS, CDR2 YYEKEE, per germline (reference sequence). This CDR3 is built from 14 residues. Trimming cost V 1 base and J 3 bases; bases outside gene matches: 4. Here the CDR3 reads CASSLLAALYEQYF. In DNA form, the CDR3 reads TGTGCCAGCAGCTTGCTAGCGGCCCTCTACGAGCAGTACTTC.

V and J are TRBV11-3 and TRBJ2-1; tentative D call: TRBD1 (6 bases). V lost 3 bases, J lost 2 bases, and 11 bases lay in between. Germline V lookup: CDR1 SGHNT, CDR2 YENEEA. The CDR3 loop spans 15 amino acids. The CDR3 nucleotides are TGTGCCAGCAGCTTGGGGGCTGGGACCTACAATGAGCAGTTCTTC. Protein: CASSLGAGTYNEQFF.

The chain employs TRBV5-1 and TRBJ2-6; no firm D call. V lost 4 bases, J lost 0 bases, and 14 bases lay in between. The CDR3 is 17 amino acids. Germline V gives CDR1 SGHRS, CDR2 YFSETQ. CDR3 in amino acids: CASSQRPVGSGANVLTF. The CDR3 nucleotides read TGCGCCAGCAGCCAGCGACCCGTAGGCTCTGGGGCCAACGTCCTGACTTTC.

The rearrangement joins TRBV5-1 to TRBJ2-2; TRBD1 matches at 9 bases. CDR3 length: 14 amino acids. V was clipped by 5 bases and J by 5 bases; unmatched bases: 4. Germline loops: CDR1 SGHRS, CDR2 YFSETQ. The CDR3, as DNA: TGCGCCAGCAGTTTGACAGGGGGGACCGGGGAGCTGTTTTTT. Its protein is CASSLTGGTGELFF.

This chain uses TRBV7-9 with TRBJ1-6, with 10 bases matching TRBD1. The germline CDR1 and CDR2 sequences are SEHNR and FQNEAQ (reference sequence). The CDR3 covers 13 residues. Trimming took 8 bases from V and 7 from J; bases not matched to a gene: 2. The DNA for the CDR3 is TGTGCCAGCCAGGGACAGGGGAATTCACCCCTCCACTTT. Translated: CASQGQGNSPLHF.

CDR3 sequence (DNA): TGTGCCAGCAGGTCATCCGTTTGGGCGCGCACTGAAGCTTTCTTT. The encoded protein is CASRSSVWARTEAFF. This chain connects TRBV2 to TRBJ1-1; D is undetermined. V was pared by 6 bases and J by 4 bases, with 18 bases between. This CDR3 is built from 15 residues. CDR1 is SNHLY, CDR2 FYNNEI, per germline.

The chain joins TRBV2 to TRBJ1-3; D unresolved. Germline V CDR1 and CDR2: SNHLY, FYNNEI. The CDR3 length is 15 residues. Trimming took off 1 base at V and 4 bases at J, with 11 bases between the two ends. CDR3 residues: CASSEGVRRGNTIYF. Written as DNA, the CDR3 is TGTGCCAGCAGTGAAGGGGTCAGACGCGGAAACACCATATATTTT.

The rearrangement uses TRBV4-1 and TRBJ2-7; 9 bases match TRBD1. The germline CDR1 and CDR2 sequences are MGHRA and YSYEKL. The CDR3 consists of 14 residues. Germline trimming cut 3 bases from V and 5 bases from J; bases unmatched to any gene: 5. For the CDR3, the DNA is TGCGCCAGCAGCCAGGAAACAGGGGGCGACGAGCAGTACTTC. It yields the protein CASSQETGGDEQYF.

This chain uses TRBV6-6 with TRBJ1-2; a possible D gene is TRBD1 (6 bases). This CDR3 contains 13 residues. Per germline, CDR1 MNHNY and CDR2 SVGAGI (reference sequence). Trimming left V 4 bases short and J 2 bases short, with 8 bases between. In nucleotides, the CDR3 is TGTGCCAGCAGTTCCCAGGGGAACTATGGCTACACCTTC. This encodes CASSSQGNYGYTF.

This chain uses TRBV5-4 with TRBJ2-1, with TRBD1 matching 8 bases. V lost 0 bases and J lost 8; bases outside the gene matches: 4. This CDR3 is 14 amino acids long. Germline lookup yields CDR1 SGHNT and CDR2 YYREEE (reference sequence). CDR3 nucleotide sequence: TGTGCCAGCAGCTTGGGCCAGGGGGCCGATGAGCAGTTCTTC. This codes for CASSLGQGADEQFF.